Following are 21 T cell receptor beta chains from one sample sequenced in a study of neurological immune-mediated disorders. TCRdb independently ran MiXCR on the 5' RACE reads; one entry per CDR3 protein. There are approximately 70,000 distinct CDR3 sequences in the sample; around 3.9% occur only once, and roughly 1.4% lies in the top ten. The sequenced sample was PBMCs. All receptors derive from a man younger than 45 with multiple sclerosis.

This clonotype has at least ten counts. The chain combines TRBV5-1 with TRBJ1-5, with TRBD1 matching over 7 bases. J lost 6 bases, V lost 0 bases, and 6 bases had no gene match. The CDR3 sequence is 15 residues long. Germline V gene data show CDR1 as SGHRS and CDR2 as YFSETQ. The DNA of the CDR3 is TGCGCCAGCAGCTTGGGAGGGGGCAGAAGTCAGCCCCAGCATTTT. Translation: CASSLGGGRSQPQHF.

In this sample, this clonotype turned up many times. The V and J genes are TRBV5-1 and TRBJ2-7; 7 positions agree with TRBD1. The junction had 3 bases not matched to a gene; V was cut back by 4 bases and J by 5 bases. Germline assignment: CDR1 SGHRS and CDR2 YFSETQ. The CDR3 runs to 12 residues. The DNA of the CDR3 is TGCGCCAGCAGCCATCAGGGGGACGAGCAGTACTTC. Residues: CASSHQGDEQYF.

The table lists this clonotype with many counts. V is TRBV5-1 and J is TRBJ1-3; TRBD1 aligns across 7 bases. CDR3 length equals 16 residues. Germline loops: CDR1 SGHRS, CDR2 YFSETQ. With V trimmed by 2 bases and J by 0 bases, 5 bases remained unmatched. The CDR3, as DNA: TGCGCCAGCAGCTTTTGGGCAGGGGGCTCTGGAAACACCATATATTTT. This codes for CASSFWAGGSGNTIYF. Full variable domain (outside the CDR3, taken from reference TRBV5-1 and TRBJ1-3): KAGVTQTPRYLIKTRGQQVTLSCSPISGHRSVSWYQQTPGQGLQFLFEYFSETQRNKGNFPGRFSGRQFSNSRSEMNVSTLELGDSALYLCASSFWAGGSGNTIYFGEGSWLTVV.

This clonotype came up many times. The V and J genes are TRBV7-9 and TRBJ2-7, with 8 bases that match TRBD1. The CDR3 has 14 residues. The V gene's germline CDR1 is SEHNR and CDR2 FQNEAQ (reference sequence). V shed 1 base, J shed 5 bases, and the junction held 4 bases outside the gene matches. The CDR3 sequence: CASSLVTGVDEQYF. CDR3 nucleotide sequence: TGTGCCAGCAGCTTAGTGACAGGGGTTGACGAGCAGTACTTC.

The table lists this clonotype with many counts. The chain is built from TRBV25-1 and TRBJ2-1; D gene ambiguous. V lost 2 bases and J 11 bases, leaving 22 bases between the germline ends. Germline CDR1 reads MGHDK; CDR2 reads SYGVNS. This CDR3 contains 16 residues. This CDR3 reads CASSEGGVLSRLQQFF. The CDR3, as DNA: TGTGCCAGCAGTGAAGGTGGTGTGTTGTCACGGTTGCAGCAGTTCTTC.

This clonotype was found many times. The CDR3: CASSESRGFRNSPLHF. The CDR3, as DNA: TGTGCCAGCAGCGAATCCAGGGGGTTCCGGAATTCACCCCTCCACTTT. J is TRBJ1-6 and V is TRBV9, with 7 positions matching TRBD1. CDR1 SGDLS and CDR2 YYNGEE come from the germline V gene. The CDR3 has 16 residues. Unmatched junction bases numbered 10, after V lost 3 bases and J lost 7 bases. Combining the CDR3 with reference TRBV9 and TRBJ1-6 gives the whole variable domain DSGVTQTPKHLITATGQRVTLRCSPRSGDLSVYWYQQSLDQGLQFLIQYYNGEERAKGNILERFSAQQFPDLHSELNLSSLELGDSALYFCASSESRGFRNSPLHFGNGTRLTVT.

This clonotype was found many times. The chain recombines TRBV29-1 with TRBJ2-3; D is perhaps TRBD1 (6 bases). The CDR3 runs to 16 residues. The V gene lost 0 bases and the J gene lost 0 bases, with 13 bases spanning the gap. Germline CDR1 and CDR2: SQVTM and ANQGSEA. In DNA, the CDR3 is TGCAGCGTTGAAGATAGGTATACAGGGAGCACAGATACGCAGTATTTT. As protein: CSVEDRYTGSTDTQYF.

This clonotype has ten or more counts. V and J are TRBV7-2 and TRBJ2-1; no reliable D call. The CDR3 spans 13 residues. Trimming pared 1 base from V and 5 bases from J, leaving 6 bases between. Germline loops: CDR1 SGHTA, CDR2 FQGNSA. CDR3 nucleotide sequence: TGTGCCAGCAGCTTAGGGGTAAACAATGAGCAGTTCTTC. Its protein is CASSLGVNNEQFF.

The sample holds many counts of this clonotype. This CDR3 is CASGPRDENQPQHF. In DNA form, the CDR3 reads TGTGCCTCCGGGCCAAGGGACGAGAATCAGCCCCAGCATTTT. This rearrangement joins TRBV6-2 or TRBV6-3 to TRBJ1-5; maybe TRBD1 (5 bases). Germline assignment: CDR1 MNHEY and CDR2 SVGEGT. Trimming took off 11 bases at V and 4 bases at J, with 18 bases between the two ends. This CDR3 is built from 14 residues.

This clonotype showed up many times. The chain has TRBV9 and TRBJ1-1, with D hard to call. V was cut by 4 bases and J by 1 base, with 11 bases left in between. This CDR3 comprises 14 residues. The germline CDR1 and CDR2 sequences are SGDLS and YYNGEE. The CDR3 protein is CASSPAHGNTEAFF. Here the CDR3 DNA reads TGTGCCAGCAGCCCCGCGCATGGGAACACTGAAGCTTTCTTT.

This clonotype was seen many times. The chain is built from TRBV9 and TRBJ2-6; no reliable D call. The V and J ends lost 4 bases and 0 bases respectively, with 14 bases between them. The CDR3 has 17 amino acids. Germline CDR1 SGDLS, CDR2 YYNGEE. CDR3 nucleotides: TGTGCCAGCAGCCCCCGTGGGGATGCCTCTGGGGCCAACGTCCTGACTTTC. It encodes CASSPRGDASGANVLTF.

This clonotype was observed many times. The gene calls are TRBV5-6 and TRBJ1-2; a weak D match, TRBD1 (5 bases). CDR3 length: 15 residues. V lost 1 base, J lost 1 base, and 11 bases lay in between. Germline loops: CDR1 SGHDT, CDR2 YYEEEE. CDR3 coding DNA: TGTGCCAGCAGCTTGACAGGAGACGTTAACTATGGCTACACCTTC. Protein product: CASSLTGDVNYGYTF.

In its sample, this clonotype was seen many times. V usage is TRBV12-3 or TRBV12-4 and J usage is TRBJ2-5; possible D gene TRBD1, 5 bases. Trimming stripped 2 bases from V and 4 bases from J, with 11 bases between. The CDR3 is made up of 14 amino acids. This CDR3 reads CASSLTGQGETQYF. DNA of the CDR3: TGTGCCAGCAGTTTAACGGGCCAGGGAGAGACCCAGTACTTC.

This clonotype was picked up many times. The chain is built from TRBV6-2 or TRBV6-3 and TRBJ1-5; D ambiguous. CDR1 and CDR2 (germline): MNHEY, SVGEGT. The CDR3 spans 16 residues. V lost 5 bases, J lost 4 bases, and 18 bases lay in between. The CDR3 nucleotides are TGTGCCAGCAGTCCCCAGACACCGATCTTGAATCAGCCCCAGCATTTT. Amino acid sequence: CASSPQTPILNQPQHF.

In this sample, this clonotype turned up a few times. V usage is TRBV5-1 and J usage is TRBJ2-2, with 7 bases fitting TRBD1. The germline gives CDR1 SGHRS, CDR2 YFSETQ. V gave up 4 bases and J gave up 5 bases; unmatched junction bases: 5. The CDR3 covers 14 residues. CDR3 coding DNA: TGCGCCAGCAGCCAAGGGACAGCAACCGGGGAGCTGTTTTTT. Encoded protein: CASSQGTATGELFF.

In its sample, this clonotype was seen many times. This chain joins TRBV5-1 and TRBJ1-1; 10 positions match TRBD1. CDR1 is SGHRS and CDR2 is YFSETQ in the germline V gene. The junction had 6 bases not matched to a gene; V was cut back by 4 bases and J by 9 bases. The CDR3 is 13 amino acids. The CDR3 region has the DNA TGCGCCAGCAGCCCCGGACAGGGGGATAAAGCTTTCTTT. Its translation: CASSPGQGDKAFF.

This clonotype was detected many times. The chain couples TRBV5-1 to TRBJ2-7; possibly TRBD1 or TRBD2 for D (6 bases each). Germline CDR1 SGHRS, CDR2 YFSETQ. The CDR3 loop spans 15 amino acids. V was pared by 2 bases and J by 6 bases, with 18 bases between. CDR3 sequence reads: CASSFPGAGTREQYF. The CDR3 DNA reads as TGCGCCAGCAGCTTTCCGGGGGCAGGGACCCGCGAGCAGTACTTC.

The sample holds many counts of this clonotype. The chain links TRBV10-1 to TRBJ1-2, with 7 bases identical to TRBD1. Germline loops: CDR1 WNHNN, CDR2 SYGVQD (reference sequence). V was clipped by 6 bases and J by 12 bases; unmatched bases: 13. This CDR3 spans 13 amino acids. CDR3 coding DNA: TGCGCCAGCAGACCAAGCCGGGACAGTAAAGACACCTTC. It yields the protein CASRPSRDSKDTF.

This clonotype was found many times. V usage is TRBV12-3 or TRBV12-4 and J usage is TRBJ1-5; TRBD1 might be the D (6 bases). CDR3 length: 13 residues. Trimming left V 3 bases short and J 7 bases short, with 10 bases between. CDR3 sequence reads: CASSFGGAQPQHF. The CDR3 DNA reads as TGTGCCAGCAGTTTCGGGGGCGCGCAGCCCCAGCATTTT.

This clonotype was found many times. V gene TRBV9 combines with J gene TRBJ1-4; D is ambiguous. Trimming left V 0 bases short and J 7 bases short, with 7 bases between. Germline V gene lookup returns CDR1 SGDLS and CDR2 YYNGEE. The CDR3 consists of 13 residues. DNA for the CDR3: TGTGCCAGCAGCGTAGAGGGATCTGAAAAACTGTTTTTT. Translated: CASSVEGSEKLFF.

This clonotype was recorded many times. The V call is TRBV18, the J call TRBJ1-5, with 7 bases aligning to TRBD1. CDR1 and CDR2 (germline): KGHSH, LQKENI. With 2 bases clipped from V and 7 bases from J, the junction kept 5 bases outside the gene matches. This CDR3 contains 14 residues. CDR3 coding DNA: TGTGCCAGCTCACCAATTGGGACAGCCCAGCCCCAGCATTTT. Protein sequence: CASSPIGTAQPQHF.